This T cell receptor (beta chain) was profiled in a study of response to subunit inactivated influenza vaccine. Whole-study findings and limits: A suggestion made by the authors is that each seasonal influenza vaccination recruits few new T cells.

TCRdb reanalysed the RT-PCR reads using MiXCR and keeps one entry per CDR3 protein. The sample lists approximately 500,000 distinct CDR3 sequences, 10% to 15% seen once, with about 12% in the top ten. Ten or more counts support this clonotype. Its antigen is as yet unknown. V lost 6 bases and J lost 7, with 19 bases in between. CDR3 length: 14 residues. Germline V gives CDR1 SGHVT, CDR2 SQSDAQ. The V and J genes are TRBV7-4 and TRBJ2-7, with D unclear. Sequences were derived from PBMCs from blood, sampled 45 days after vaccination. The receptor comes from a man aged 50 to 59 who received an inactivated influenza vaccine. In nucleotides, the CDR3 is TGTGCCAGCAGACATTTACGACAACTGGGGGAGCAGTACTTC. Its protein product is CASRHLRQLGEQYF.